These 25 T cell receptor beta chains were sequenced from one sample in a study of CD8 T cells in Susac syndrome. With random hexamers, 0.5 to 1 ug RNA was reverse transcribed. TCRdb analysed the immunoSEQ multiplex PCR reads with MiXCR anew, one entry per CDR3 protein. The table includes about 140,000 distinct CDR3 sequences, around 95% detected once. The sequenced sample was CD4+ T cells from PBMCs. The receptors were sampled from a human donor with Susac syndrome.

The count of this clonotype is one. This sequence joins TRBV5-1 and TRBJ2-1; 10 positions agree with TRBD2. Per the germline V gene, CDR1 is SGHRS and CDR2 is YFSETQ. V was pared by 1 base and J by 8 bases, with 12 bases of the junction left unmatched. This CDR3 is built from 17 residues. In DNA form, the CDR3 reads TGCGCCAGCAGCTTGTGGAGCGGGACTAGCGTCAGGCATGAGCAGTTCTTC. Its protein product is CASSLWSGTSVRHEQFF.

The rearrangement links TRBV7-9 to TRBJ2-7, with D uncertain. CDR1 is SEHNR and CDR2 is FQNEAQ in the germline V gene (reference sequence). This CDR3 is 15 amino acids long. The V end lost 1 base, the J end lost 2 bases, and 12 bases lay between the germline ends. The CDR3: CASSLGSGRTYEQYF. The CDR3, as DNA: TGTGCCAGCAGCTTAGGTTCAGGCAGAACCTACGAGCAGTACTTC.

Only one count was recorded for this clonotype. The gene calls are TRBV10-3 and TRBJ2-3; D gene ambiguous. Trimming removed 3 bases from V and 4 bases from J, with 8 bases in between. Germline-derived CDR1 and CDR2 are ENHRY and SYGVKD. This CDR3 region has 13 residues. The CDR3, as DNA: TGTGCCATCAGTGATAGTGGCCCAGATACGCAGTATTTT. It codes for CAISDSGPDTQYF.

In this sample, this clonotype turned up once. The chain joins TRBV9 to TRBJ1-2; a possible D gene is TRBD1 (6 bases). Trimming removed 3 bases from V and 5 bases from J, with 14 bases in between. Germline CDR1 SGDLS, CDR2 YYNGEE. There are 14 residues in the CDR3. The CDR3 protein is CASSAWGARYGYTF. Written as DNA, the CDR3 is TGTGCCAGCAGCGCCTGGGGGGCTCGGTATGGCTACACCTTC.

The rearrangement joins TRBV6-1 to TRBJ2-2; D ambiguous. Trimming stripped 10 bases from V and 0 bases from J, with 12 bases between. CDR1 is MNHNS, CDR2 SASEGT, per germline. The CDR3 length is 14 residues. CDR3 sequence (DNA): TGTGCCACCCATTTATGGGCGAACACCGGGGAGCTGTTTTTT. Translating gives CATHLWANTGELFF.

CDR3 in DNA: TGCGCCAGCAACGACGGGCTTGCTAACTATGGCTACACCTTC. Its translation is CASNDGLANYGYTF. The rearrangement joins TRBV5-1 to TRBJ1-2; D uncertain. The CDR3 spans 14 residues. Deletions cut 6 bases from V and 0 bases from J, with 12 bases between. Per germline, CDR1 SGHRS and CDR2 YFSETQ. Full variable domain (missing parts from reference TRBV5-1 and TRBJ1-2): KAGVTQTPRYLIKTRGQQVTLSCSPISGHRSVSWYQQTPGQGLQFLFEYFSETQRNKGNFPGRFSGRQFSNSRSEMNVSTLELGDSALYLCASNDGLANYGYTFGSGTRLTVV.

The chain employs TRBV30 and TRBJ2-1; TRBD2 matches 7 bases. CDR1 GTSNPN and CDR2 SVGIG come from the germline V gene (reference sequence). Trimming took 4 bases from V and 4 from J; bases not matched to a gene: 10. The CDR3 runs 15 residues. CDR3 bases: TGTGCCTGGAACCCGGGACTACCGCCTTACAATGAGCAGTTCTTC. This translates into CAWNPGLPPYNEQFF.

This clonotype was detected only once. V and J are TRBV3-1 and TRBJ2-7; D unresolved. V was trimmed by 4 bases and J by 2 bases, leaving 6 bases between them. This CDR3 comprises 12 residues. Looked up from germline, CDR1 is LGHDT and CDR2 is YNNKEL (reference sequence). Here the CDR3 reads CASSPGTYEQYF. The CDR3 DNA sequence: TGTGCCAGCAGCCCAGGAACCTACGAGCAGTACTTC.

The chain couples TRBV20-1 to TRBJ2-1; D is unresolved. CDR1 is DFQATT, CDR2 SNEGSKA, per germline (reference sequence). Trimming shortened V by 6 bases and J by 1 base, and 7 bases separated the two germline ends. The CDR3 has 12 residues. CDR3 bases: TGCAGTGCCACCGATTCCTACAATGAGCAGTTCTTC. Translating gives CSATDSYNEQFF.

The chain couples TRBV15 to TRBJ1-6; no firm D call. Germline V lookup: CDR1 LNHNV, CDR2 YYDKDF (reference sequence). V was cut by 0 bases and J by 7 bases, with 10 bases left in between. CDR3 length equals 15 residues. CDR3 region: CATSRERVPNSPLHF. CDR3 DNA: TGTGCCACCAGCAGAGAGAGGGTACCAAATTCACCCCTCCACTTT.

This chain connects TRBV28 to TRBJ2-3; possibly TRBD2 for D (6 bases). Trimming cost V 10 bases and J 5 bases, with 16 bases left between them. This CDR3 is built from 13 residues. Germline-derived CDR1 and CDR2 are MDHEN and SYDVKM. This CDR3 reads CATSRGNEDTQYF. For the CDR3, the DNA is TGTGCCACCTCCCGGGGGAACGAAGATACGCAGTATTTT.

This chain uses TRBV28 with TRBJ1-2, with D unresolved. The V gene lost 3 bases and the J gene lost 4 bases, with 9 bases spanning the gap. Germline V CDR1 and CDR2: MDHEN, SYDVKM. The CDR3 is made up of 13 amino acids. The chain's CDR3 is CASSFTRIYGYTF. Written as DNA, the CDR3 is TGTGCCAGCAGTTTTACAAGGATCTATGGCTACACCTTC.

V is TRBV27 and J is TRBJ2-7, with D perhaps TRBD1 (6 bases). Between the trimmed V and J ends, which lost 2 bases and 9 bases, there was a span of 17 bases. This CDR3 has 14 amino acids. In germline, CDR1 is MNHEY, CDR2 SMNVEV (reference sequence). The CDR3 DNA reads as TGTGCCAGCAGTTTAGATGCCCGACAGGCAGCGCAGTACTTC. Translating it yields CASSLDARQAAQYF.

The chain has TRBV5-1 and TRBJ2-5, with 7 nucleotides matching TRBD1. Per the germline V gene, CDR1 is SGHRS and CDR2 is YFSETQ. The CDR3 contains 11 residues. Unmatched junction bases numbered 2, after V lost 3 bases and J lost 9 bases. The CDR3 spells CASSSDRAQYF. In nucleotides, the CDR3 is TGCGCCAGCAGCTCCGACAGGGCCCAGTACTTC.

V usage is TRBV11-2 and J usage is TRBJ1-3; the D gene is possibly TRBD1 (6 bases). The CDR3 has 16 residues. CDR1 SGHAT and CDR2 FQNNGV come from the germline V gene. V gave up 5 bases and J gave up 3 bases, with 17 bases separating them. The CDR3 sequence is CASSPLTGGLGNTIYF. CDR3 bases: TGTGCCAGCAGCCCGTTAACCGGGGGGCTTGGAAACACCATATATTTT.

The rearrangement links TRBV28 to TRBJ1-2, with D unresolved. CDR3 length equals 14 residues. In germline, CDR1 is MDHEN, CDR2 SYDVKM. V lost 7 bases, J lost 5 bases, and 17 bases lay in between. The CDR3 sequence is CASTGLGLGYGYTF. CDR3 sequence (DNA): TGTGCCAGCACTGGTCTGGGGTTGGGGTATGGCTACACCTTC.

This clonotype was counted a single time. The CDR3, as DNA: TGCAGCGTTGGACAGGGAGGCCCAGATACGCAGTATTTT. It yields the protein CSVGQGGPDTQYF. The chain recombines TRBV29-1 with TRBJ2-3; a possible D gene is TRBD1 (7 bases). Germline CDR1 and CDR2: SQVTM and ANQGSEA. Trimming left V 4 bases short and J 4 bases short, with 12 bases between. The CDR3 has 13 amino acids.

This rearrangement joins TRBV3-1 to TRBJ2-3; maybe TRBD2 (6 bases). CDR3 length: 15 amino acids. The V end was cut by 1 base, the J end by 2 bases, with 10 bases between. Germline CDR1 is LGHDT and CDR2 is YNNKEL (reference sequence). In DNA form, the CDR3 reads TGTGCCAGCAGCCAAGCGGACTACGCCACAGATACGCAGTATTTT. As protein: CASSQADYATDTQYF.

This clonotype came up once. V gene TRBV15 combines with J gene TRBJ2-5, with D tentatively TRBD2 (6 bases). This CDR3 has 13 residues. From germline, CDR1 is LNHNV and CDR2 YYDKDF (reference sequence). The CDR3 reads CAGGEADQETQYF. The CDR3 DNA reads as TGTGCGGGGGGAGAGGCTGACCAAGAGACCCAGTACTTC.

The chain carries TRBV6-5 and TRBJ2-7, with 8 bases fitting TRBD1. CDR3 length: 18 residues. CDR1 is MNHEY and CDR2 is SVGAGI in the germline V gene. V gave up 0 bases and J gave up 0 bases; unmatched junction bases: 10. The CDR3 here is CASSYSNSRTGNSYEQYF. The CDR3 coding sequence is TGTGCCAGCAGTTACTCGAACTCCAGGACAGGGAACTCCTACGAGCAGTACTTC.

In the case of this clonotype: This CDR3 fails to terminate in the conserved phenylalanine or tryptophan, so it likely reflects a read error. J is TRBJ1-5 and V is TRBV20-1, with D perhaps TRBD1 (6 bases). V lost 3 bases to trimming and J lost 7 bases, with 19 bases between them. The CDR3 has 15 amino acids. Germline V CDR1 and CDR2: DFQATT, SNEGSKA (reference sequence). In nucleotides, the CDR3 is TGCAGTGCTAGTCACGGACAGTCGAGGAGCCAGCCCCAGCATCTT. This gives the protein CSASHGQSRSQPQHL.

The sample holds one count of this clonotype. The V and J genes are TRBV29-1 and TRBJ1-1; 10 bases match TRBD1. There are 13 residues in the CDR3. Germline V lookup: CDR1 SQVTM, CDR2 ANQGSEA. Trimming at V came to 3 bases and at J to 5 bases, leaving 3 bases not matched to a gene. DNA for the CDR3: TGCAGCGTTGAGGTGGGACAGGGGACTGAAGCTTTCTTT. Protein product: CSVEVGQGTEAFF.

The rearrangement joins TRBV4-2 to TRBJ2-7, with 11 nucleotides matching TRBD2. This CDR3 region has 14 residues. Germline V gene data show CDR1 as LGHNA and CDR2 as YNFKEQ. Trimming at V came to 2 bases and at J to 7 bases, leaving 4 bases not matched to a gene. The CDR3 reads CASSQLAGGGEQYF. CDR3 bases: TGTGCCAGCAGCCAACTAGCGGGAGGAGGGGAGCAGTACTTC.

The chain carries TRBV20-1 and TRBJ1-2; no clear D. The V and J ends lost 4 bases and 4 bases respectively, with 19 bases between them. CDR3 length equals 15 residues. Germline CDR1 DFQATT, CDR2 SNEGSKA (reference sequence). The CDR3 sequence: CSATVRGRLGYGYTF. The CDR3 DNA follows: TGCAGTGCTACGGTACGAGGGAGGCTCGGCTATGGCTACACCTTC.

The V gene is TRBV23-1, the J gene TRBJ2-7; 7 bases map to TRBD1. TRBV23-1 is an open reading frame whose function is uncertain. The CDR3 runs 16 residues. J lost 3 bases, V lost 7 bases, and 15 bases had no gene match. In DNA, the CDR3 is TGCGCCAGCATTCGAAACCCGGCAGGGGGTTACTACGAGCAGTACTTC. Its translation is CASIRNPAGGYYEQYF.